A single sample is the source of the 9 T cell receptor beta chains below, sequenced in a study of blood T cell repertoires in COVID-19 (dated by TCRdb to about 2020). Library preparation was by the immunoSEQ multiplex PCR assay. TCRdb re-hosts the immuneACCESS table, in-frame sequences only. Its copies lack some clones; in the studies checked, an unresolved V gene accounts for under half of them, and the cause for the rest is not known. This sample holds about 190,000 clones; 82% were observed only once. The ten largest account for approximately 7.8% of the sample. The sample taken for sequencing was peripheral blood. Source of these receptors: a woman aged 55 to 70 with COVID-19, enrolled during active disease.

Regarding this clone: Other DNA sequences of this sample code for an identical CDR3. The chain has TRBV3-1 (or the pseudogene TRBV3-2) and TRBJ2-3; 7 bases agree with TRBD1. This CDR3 contains 16 residues. Germline CDR1 and CDR2: LGHDT and YNNKEL (reference sequence). Unmatched junction bases numbered 7, after V lost 0 bases and J lost 4 bases. CDR3 loop: CASSQDRGGESDTQYF. The CDR3 DNA sequence: TGTGCCAGCAGCCAAGATCGAGGGGGCGAGTCAGATACGCAGTATTTT.

The V gene is TRBV4-1, the J gene TRBJ2-7; TRBD1 matches 8 bases. This CDR3 has 15 residues. Looked up from germline, CDR1 is MGHRA and CDR2 is YSYEKL. Trimming removed 8 bases from V and 6 bases from J; junction bases left unmatched: 15. In DNA form, the CDR3 reads TGCGCCAGCGACGAGACCACACAGGGGGTGGTCGAGCAGTACGTC. Translating gives CASDETTQGVVEQYV.

Of note for this clone: Other nucleotide sequences in the sample specify the same CDR3. This chain joins TRBV4-3 and TRBJ2-2; D not resolved. With 1 base removed from V and 4 bases from J, the gap between germline ends came to 7 bases. Germline lookup yields CDR1 LGHNA and CDR2 YSLEER. The CDR3 extends over 14 amino acids. In DNA, the CDR3 is TGCGCCAGCAGCCAAGGCCCACTCACCGGGGAGCTGTTTTTT. Amino acid sequence: CASSQGPLTGELFF.

The rearrangement uses TRBV7-5 and TRBJ2-3; TRBD2, the table's D call, lacks a check against the DNA. TRBV7-5 represents a pseudogene. The CDR3 length is 16 residues. The DNA for the CDR3 is TGTGCCAGAAGCGTAATACTAGCGGGGGGTTCAGATACGCAGTATTTT. Translating gives CARSVILAGGSDTQYF.

The chain joins TRBV3-1 (or the pseudogene TRBV3-2) to TRBJ1-2; 10 bases fit TRBD1. CDR3 size: 15 residues. With V trimmed by 5 bases and J by 2 bases, 5 bases remained unmatched. The germline V gene encodes CDR1 LGHDT and CDR2 YNNKEL (reference sequence). The CDR3 coding sequence is TGTGCCAGCAGCACCCGGACAGGGGGGAACTATGGCTACACCTTC. Its translation is CASSTRTGGNYGYTF.

The J gene is TRBJ1-2, the V gene TRBV6-1; 7 nucleotides line up with TRBD1. Per the germline V gene, CDR1 is MNHNS and CDR2 is SASEGT. This CDR3 has 15 amino acids. V was clipped by 3 bases and J by 1 base; unmatched bases: 5. The CDR3 region is CASSDWTGSNYGYTF. CDR3 sequence (DNA): TGTGCCAGCAGTGATTGGACAGGAAGTAACTATGGCTACACCTTC.

Ten or more counts support this clone. The V call is TRBV2, the J call TRBJ2-7; D unresolved. The V gene's germline CDR1 is SNHLY and CDR2 FYNNEI. There are 13 residues in the CDR3. Trimming took off 7 bases at V and 0 bases at J, with 10 bases between the two ends. CDR3 amino acids: CASTLADSYEQYF. Here the CDR3 DNA reads TGTGCCAGCACGTTGGCCGACTCCTACGAGCAGTACTTC.

J is TRBJ2-3 and V is TRBV18; 9 positions agree with TRBD2. Trimming removed 4 bases from V and 8 bases from J; junction bases left unmatched: 10. The germline V gene encodes CDR1 KGHSH and CDR2 LQKENI. The CDR3 has 15 amino acids. CDR3: CASSQGLALTGTQYF. DNA of the CDR3: TGTGCCAGCTCACAGGGACTAGCCCTCACCGGTACGCAGTATTTT.

The chain combines TRBV5-4 with TRBJ2-3; tentative D call: TRBD1 (6 bases). From germline, CDR1 is SGHNT and CDR2 YYREEE (reference sequence). V shed 2 bases and J shed 4 bases, with 17 bases lying between them. The length of the CDR3 is 16 residues. The CDR3 DNA reads as TGTGCCAGCAGCTTAGGGGACCGTGGGGGCGCAGATACGCAGTATTTT. Translated, it gives CASSLGDRGGADTQYF. The whole variable domain, filled in from reference TRBV5-4 and TRBJ2-3, reads ETGVTQSPTHLIKTRGQQVTLRCSSQSGHNTVSWYQQALGQGPQFIFQYYREEENGRGNFPPRFSGLQFPNYSSELNVNALELDDSALYLCASSLGDRGGADTQYFGPGTRLTVL.